This T cell receptor (beta chain) is drawn from a study of blood T cell repertoires in COVID-19. Study context: Acute and convalescent COVID-19 specimens originated in the United States, Italy and Spain. T cells, B-cell-depleted T cells, or PBMCs provided the cDNA or gDNA that served as material.

From germline, CDR1 is MNHEY and CDR2 SMNVEV (reference sequence). V shed 5 bases, J shed 4 bases, and the junction held 19 bases outside the gene matches. The CDR3 spans 18 residues. Study processing details: Amplification of reference gene primers provided the estimated nucleated cell counts. Libraries were prepared by immunoSEQ multiplex PCR; TCRdb keeps only in-frame clonotypes and omits some of them. V, J and clone size derive from that table, while D and trimming were established from the DNA sequence. The sample comprises some 45,000 clones, roughly 90% of which are singletons, and more than 10% rests with the top ten.

J is TRBJ2-7 and V is TRBV27, with 8 nucleotides matching TRBD1. The sequence derives from a human donor in a cohort sampled during active COVID-19. Sample: peripheral blood. The CDR3 protein is CASSITPPGQGALYEQYF. The CDR3, as DNA: TGTGCCAGCAGTATCACCCCCCCCGGCCAGGGGGCTCTTTACGAGCAGTACTTC.